This is a list of T cell receptor beta chains from one sample in a study of long-term antiretroviral therapy in people with HIV. The assay was immunoSEQ multiplex PCR, and TCRdb's table has in-frame clones only and misses some. The sample consists of over 30,000 clones, about 97% of them appearing once. The sequences come from unsorted PBMCs, collected 6.9 years after starting antiretroviral therapy. Every receptor here comes from a man younger than 40 with HIV. Each CDR3 is given with its conserved first and last residue. Fields, in order: clone size, D gene, V gene, J gene, CDR3 DNA, CDR3 protein. D genes are given only for firm matches. Clone size is stated in some rows and not others, as once, few, many or a class when expanded.

abundance: NA; d_gene: TRBD2; v_gene: TRBV7-2; j_gene: TRBJ2-1; CDR3nt: TGTGCCAGCAGCTCTAGCGGGGGACCGAATGAGCAGTTCTTC; CDR3aa: CASSSSGGPNEQFF
abundance: NA; d_gene: TRBD1; v_gene: TRBV5-1; j_gene: TRBJ1-3; CDR3nt: TGCGCCAGCAGACCTGACAGGGGGCCGGGAAACACCATATATTTT; CDR3aa: CASRPDRGPGNTIYF
abundance: NA; d_gene: NA; v_gene: TRBV7-9; j_gene: TRBJ2-1; CDR3nt: TGTGCCAGCAGCAGACCAACGGGTGAGCAGTTCTTC; CDR3aa: CASSRPTGEQFF
abundance: NA; d_gene: NA; v_gene: TRBV7-9; j_gene: TRBJ1-3; CDR3nt: TGTGCCAGCAGCCCTGCAGAGTCTGGAAACACCATATATTTT; CDR3aa: CASSPAESGNTIYF
abundance: NA; d_gene: NA; v_gene: TRBV13; j_gene: TRBJ2-7; CDR3nt: TGTGCCAGCAGCTTCCGGGGGCCCACCTACGAGCAGTACTTC; CDR3aa: CASSFRGPTYEQYF
abundance: NA; d_gene: TRBD1; v_gene: TRBV27; j_gene: TRBJ1-1; CDR3nt: TGTGCCAGCAGTTTAAACCTCAGGGGGACTGAAGCTTTCTTT; CDR3aa: CASSLNLRGTEAFF
abundance: NA; d_gene: TRBD1; v_gene: TRBV25-1; j_gene: TRBJ1-6; CDR3nt: TGTGCCAGCAGTGCCGGGACAGGAGATTCACCCCTCCACTTT; CDR3aa: CASSAGTGDSPLHF
abundance: NA; d_gene: NA; v_gene: TRBV27; j_gene: TRBJ1-1; CDR3nt: TGTGCCAGCAGTTTGAGACTGAACACTGAAGCTTTCTTT; CDR3aa: CASSLRLNTEAFF
abundance: NA; d_gene: TRBD1; v_gene: TRBV2; j_gene: TRBJ2-3; CDR3nt: TGTGCCAGCAGCCCGGACAGGGACACAGATACGCAGTATTTT; CDR3aa: CASSPDRDTDTQYF
abundance: few; d_gene: NA; v_gene: TRBV9; j_gene: TRBJ1-1; CDR3nt: TGTGCCAGCAGCGTAGCTCCTGCAGACACTGAAGCTTTCTTT; CDR3aa: CASSVAPADTEAFF
abundance: NA; d_gene: TRBD1; v_gene: TRBV5-1; j_gene: TRBJ1-1; CDR3nt: TGCGCCAGCAGCTTGGACAGGGGCACTGAAGCTTTCTTT; CDR3aa: CASSLDRGTEAFF
abundance: NA; d_gene: TRBD1; v_gene: TRBV19; j_gene: TRBJ1-1; CDR3nt: TGTGCCAGTAGTCCATCCACAGGGGTTGGCACTGAAGCTTTCTTT; CDR3aa: CASSPSTGVGTEAFF
abundance: NA; d_gene: NA; v_gene: TRBV6-5; j_gene: TRBJ1-2; CDR3nt: TGTGCCAGCAGAGGAGAGGGTGACTATGGCTACACCTTC; CDR3aa: CASRGEGDYGYTF
abundance: once; d_gene: NA; v_gene: TRBV6-1; j_gene: TRBJ2-3; CDR3nt: TGTGCCAGCAGTGAAGACGAGACAGAAGTGAGAGATACGCAGTATTTT; CDR3aa: CASSEDETEVRDTQYF
abundance: NA; d_gene: NA; v_gene: TRBV7-6; j_gene: TRBJ1-1; CDR3nt: TGTGCCAGCAGCAGGATGCAGAACACTGAAGCTTTCTTT; CDR3aa: CASSRMQNTEAFF
abundance: NA; d_gene: TRBD2; v_gene: TRBV27; j_gene: TRBJ2-3; CDR3nt: TGTGCCAGCAGTCGAGGACTAGCTTCAGATACGCAGTATTTT; CDR3aa: CASSRGLASDTQYF
abundance: NA; d_gene: NA; v_gene: TRBV5-1; j_gene: TRBJ1-1; CDR3nt: TGCGCCAGCAGACGGGGAATGGGGGACACTGAAGCTTTCTTT; CDR3aa: CASRRGMGDTEAFF
abundance: NA; d_gene: NA; v_gene: TRBV5-8; j_gene: TRBJ1-4; CDR3nt: TGTGCCAGCAGCTTGTATCAGGAGGGGACTAATGAAAAACTGTTTTTT; CDR3aa: CASSLYQEGTNEKLFF